The text below deals with one T cell receptor beta chain. The antigen remains unidentified. This sample stems from a study of T cell responses to AZD1222 COVID-19 vaccine. Study conclusions and caveats: Recipients of two AZD1222 doses showed rising Spike-specific TCR breadth and depth. Females outnumbered males among donors, who were mostly white British; clonal diversity was possibly underestimated. Only after the peak T cell response were repertoires sampled.

Assay used: immunoSEQ multiplex PCR; TCRdb lists only in-frame clones, some missing. The sample yields about 150,000 clones, roughly 90% seen once. Germline-derived CDR1 and CDR2 are MNHEY and SVGAGI. The CDR3 is 14 amino acids. The V and J ends lost 5 bases and 8 bases respectively, with 15 bases between them. The input for sequencing was peripheral blood, taken on day 0 of AZD1222 vaccination. This receptor was taken from an adult in good health. The chain joins TRBV6-5 to TRBJ1-4, with D possibly being TRBD1 (6 bases). Here the CDR3 reads CASSNRGGDEKLFF. As DNA, the CDR3 is TGTGCCAGCAGTAACAGAGGGGGGGACGAAAAACTGTTTTTT.